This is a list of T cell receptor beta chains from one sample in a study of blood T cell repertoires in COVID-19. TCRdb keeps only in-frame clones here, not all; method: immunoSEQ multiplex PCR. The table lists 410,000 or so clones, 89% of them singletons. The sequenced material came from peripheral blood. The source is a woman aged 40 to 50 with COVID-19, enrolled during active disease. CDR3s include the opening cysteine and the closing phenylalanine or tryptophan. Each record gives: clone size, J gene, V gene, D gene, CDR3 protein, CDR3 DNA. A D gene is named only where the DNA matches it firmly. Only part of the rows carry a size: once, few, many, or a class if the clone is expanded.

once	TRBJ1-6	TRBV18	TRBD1	CASSPYRDRVWSPLHF	TGTGCCAGCTCACCGTACCGGGACAGGGTTTGGTCACCCCTCCACTTT
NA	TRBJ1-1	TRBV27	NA	CASSFDLGTEAFF	TGTGCCAGCAGTTTCGACCTAGGCACTGAAGCTTTCTTT
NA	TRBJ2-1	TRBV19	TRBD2	CASSIRTSGFYNEQFF	TGTGCCAGTAGTATCCGGACTAGCGGATTCTACAATGAGCAGTTCTTC
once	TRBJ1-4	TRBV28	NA	CASSLPGVGNEKLFF	TGTGCCAGCAGTCTTCCAGGGGTCGGTAATGAAAAACTGTTTTTT
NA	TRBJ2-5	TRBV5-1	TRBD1	CASSSSTGGETQYF	TGCGCCAGCAGTTCAAGCACAGGGGGAGAGACCCAGTACTTC
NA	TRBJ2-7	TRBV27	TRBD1	CASSFRDSVTYEQYF	TGTGCCAGCAGTTTTCGGGACAGTGTTACCTACGAGCAGTACTTC
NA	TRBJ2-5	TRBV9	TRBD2	CASTAGGNQETQYF	TGTGCCAGCACGGCGGGAGGGAACCAAGAGACCCAGTACTTC
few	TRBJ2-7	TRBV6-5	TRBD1	CASSKGQSYEQYF	TGTGCCAGCAGTAAGGGACAGTCCTACGAGCAGTACTTC
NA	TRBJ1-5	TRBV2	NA	CASSIEGGNQPQHF	TGTGCCAGCAGCATCGAGGGGGGGAATCAGCCCCAGCATTTT
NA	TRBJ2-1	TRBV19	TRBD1	CASSPRQGSYNEQFF	TGTGCCAGTAGTCCCCGACAGGGGTCTTACAATGAGCAGTTCTTC
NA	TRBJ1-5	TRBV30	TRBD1	CAWGRTGGEGSNQPQHF	TGTGCCTGGGGCCGGACAGGGGGAGAGGGGAGCAATCAGCCCCAGCATTTT
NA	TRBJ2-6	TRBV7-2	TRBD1	CASSSSPGTVRANVLTF	TGTGCCAGCAGTTCAAGCCCCGGGACAGTTAGGGCCAACGTCCTGACTTTC
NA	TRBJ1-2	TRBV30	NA	CDWRGGGFRSGYTF	TGTGATTGGCGAGGGGGGGGGTTTAGGAGTGGCTACACCTTC
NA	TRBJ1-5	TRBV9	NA	CASSARDISAQHF	TGTGCCAGCAGCGCAAGGGACATCTCAGCCCAGCATTTT
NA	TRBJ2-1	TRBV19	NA	CASTPSSYNEQFF	TGTGCCAGTACCCCTAGCTCCTACAATGAGCAGTTCTTC
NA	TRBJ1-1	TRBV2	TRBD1	CASSVIGQGVGTEAFF	TGTGCCAGCAGTGTAATCGGACAGGGGGTGGGCACTGAAGCTTTCTTT
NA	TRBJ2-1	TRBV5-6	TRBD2	CASSFSGRVDEQFF	TGTGCCAGCAGCTTTAGCGGGAGGGTCGATGAGCAGTTCTTC
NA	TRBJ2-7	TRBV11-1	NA	CASSHSGLEQYF	TGTGCCAGCAGCCACAGCGGGCTCGAGCAGTACTTC
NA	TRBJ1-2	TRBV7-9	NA	CASSLEGGTGYTF	TGTGCCAGCAGCTTAGAAGGAGGTACGGGCTACACCTTC
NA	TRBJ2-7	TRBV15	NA	CATSRDRTINEQYF	TGTGCCACCAGCAGAGACAGGACTATCAACGAGCAGTACTTC
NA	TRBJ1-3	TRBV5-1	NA	CASSLESLRAGNTIYF	TGCGCCAGCAGCTTGGAATCACTTAGAGCTGGAAACACCATATATTTT
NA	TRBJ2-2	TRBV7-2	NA	CASSLGPGELFF	TGTGCCAGCAGCTTAGGGCCGGGGGAGCTGTTTTTT
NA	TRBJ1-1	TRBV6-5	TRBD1	CASREGAGGEAFF	TGTGCCAGCAGGGAGGGGGCCGGTGGTGAAGCTTTCTTT
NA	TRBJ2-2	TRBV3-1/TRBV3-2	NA	CASSQGGGSRTGELFF	TGTGCCAGCAGCCAAGGTGGAGGTAGTAGGACCGGGGAGCTGTTTTTT
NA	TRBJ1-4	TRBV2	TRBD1	CASRGGQGRGEKLFF	TGTGCCAGCAGGGGGGGACAGGGGCGCGGTGAAAAACTGTTTTTT
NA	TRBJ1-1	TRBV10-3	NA	CAISESLTEAFF	TGTGCCATCAGTGAGAGCCTGACTGAAGCTTTCTTT
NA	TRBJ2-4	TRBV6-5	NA	CASSSRGVGKNIQYF	TGTGCCAGCAGTTCTCGGGGAGTAGGGAAAAACATTCAGTACTTC
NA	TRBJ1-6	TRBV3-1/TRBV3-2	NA	CASSVHQGDNSPLHF	TGTGCCAGCAGCGTGCACCAGGGTGATAATTCACCCCTCCACTTT
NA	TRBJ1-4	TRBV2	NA	CASSRQQEKLFF	TGTGCCAGCAGTCGACAGCAGGAAAAACTGTTTTTT
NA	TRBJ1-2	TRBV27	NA	CATAGVRGYGYTF	TGTGCCACCGCGGGGGTGAGGGGCTATGGCTACACCTTC
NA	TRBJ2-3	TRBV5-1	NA	CASSTGHPDTQYF	TGCGCCAGCAGCACCGGACACCCAGATACGCAGTATTTT
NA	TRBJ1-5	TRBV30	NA	CAWGTGTNQPQHF	TGTGCCTGGGGAACAGGGACCAATCAGCCCCAGCATTTT
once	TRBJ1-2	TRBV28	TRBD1	CASSLLRQGYGYTF	TGTGCCAGCAGTTTATTGAGACAGGGCTATGGCTACACCTTC
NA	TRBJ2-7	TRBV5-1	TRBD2	CASSSFGGGYEQYF	TGCGCCAGCAGCTCCTTCGGGGGGGGCTACGAGCAGTACTTC
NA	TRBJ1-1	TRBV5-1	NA	CASSSGSGRTEAFF	TGCGCCAGCAGCTCGGGATCGGGGAGGACTGAAGCTTTCTTT
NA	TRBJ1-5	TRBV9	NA	CASSAGGGLGQPQHF	TGTGCCAGCAGCGCTGGGGGGGGCCTCGGGCAGCCCCAGCATTTT
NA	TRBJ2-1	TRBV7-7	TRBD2	CASSYRLAGLNEQFF	TGTGCTAGCAGCTATCGACTAGCGGGCCTCAATGAGCAGTTCTTC
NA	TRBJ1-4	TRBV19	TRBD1	CASSTGTGATNEKLFF	TGTGCCAGTAGCACCGGGACAGGGGCAACTAATGAAAAACTGTTTTTT
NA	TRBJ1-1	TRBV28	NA	CASSRTRNTEAFF	TGTGCCAGCAGTCGGACAAGGAACACTGAAGCTTTCTTT
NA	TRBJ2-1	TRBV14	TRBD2	CASSFRTGTRRNEQFF	TGTGCCAGCAGCTTTCGCACCGGGACTAGGAGGAATGAGCAGTTCTTC
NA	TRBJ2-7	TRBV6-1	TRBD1	CASSEATGVEQYF	TGTGCCAGCAGTGAGGCTACAGGGGTCGAGCAGTACTTC
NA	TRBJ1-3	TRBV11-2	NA	CASSLSAGGGNTIYF	TGTGCCAGCAGCTTGTCTGCCGGGGGAGGAAACACCATATATTTT
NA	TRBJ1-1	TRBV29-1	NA	CSVGKTGGTEAFF	TGCAGCGTCGGAAAGACGGGGGGCACTGAAGCTTTCTTT
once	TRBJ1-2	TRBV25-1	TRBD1	CASSAYSSGTGVYGYTF	TGTGCCAGCAGTGCTTACTCTTCCGGGACAGGGGTTTATGGCTACACCTTC
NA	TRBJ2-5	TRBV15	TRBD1	CATSRPQPTGDAQYF	TGTGCCACCAGCAGACCCCAACCAACAGGGGACGCCCAGTACTTC
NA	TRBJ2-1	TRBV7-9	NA	CASSFLVSSYNEQFF	TGTGCCAGCAGCTTTCTAGTCAGCTCCTACAATGAGCAGTTCTTC
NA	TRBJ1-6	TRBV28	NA	CASSFIGTRSSPLHF	TGTGCCAGCAGTTTTATTGGGACAAGAAGTTCACCCCTCCACTTT
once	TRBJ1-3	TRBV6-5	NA	CASRVTGTGNTIYF	TGTGCCAGCAGGGTAACAGGGACTGGAAACACCATATATTTT